This T cell receptor (beta chain) came from a study of beta chain features in type 1 diabetes (dated by TCRdb to between 2018 and 2020). Regarding the study in general: Mean age, gender distribution, total cell number and subset yield did not differ between patients and healthy donors. A total of 85 million to 110 million sorted cells were examined across all samples, and RNA yield correlated strongly with the number of cells per subset. The study compared the TCRB repertoires of sorted circulating CD4+ T cell subsets in recently diagnosed type 1 diabetes patients with those in matched healthy donors. Naive and central memory subsets were obtained from all 30 or so donors, but regulatory and stem cell-like memory subsets were isolated from only 8 patients and roughly 8 healthy donors. What the work shows at the level of the full study, not this receptor alone: Because small numbers of individuals were included in the HLA sub-analyses, any influence of HLA type on TCRB rearrangement was left unresolved. PCR may preferentially amplify shorter templates, but because patient and control samples were amplified and corrected together, any resulting skew would affect both groups equally. A moderate but significant shortening of TCRB CDR3 length was observed in type 1 diabetes patients in all four CD4+ subsets. At VDJ recombination sites, patients with type 1 diabetes made fewer insertions and deleted more nucleotides, a pattern implying thymic rearrangement abnormalities. Naive, central memory and regulatory TCRB repertoires appeared to be more similar among patients than among healthy donors. Because cDNA was sequenced instead of genomic DNA, highly expressing activated cells could be over-represented, though the groups showed no difference in activation or CD3 levels.

Each donor gave one peripheral blood draw, averaging approximately 0.11 L, which was collected into heparinised tubes. Using a panel that included CD45RO, CCR7, CD25, CD127, CD95 and CD27, naive, central memory, regulatory and stem cell-like memory CD4+ T cells were sorted on a BD FACSAria II. Every sorted population had a purity above 98%. PBMCs were isolated right away by Lymphoprep density gradient centrifugation and were stained directly, without culture. So that batch effects would be minimized, each experiment stained and sorted samples in pairs, pairing one healthy donor with one patient. Relative to germline, V is 6 bases shorter and J is 1 base shorter, with 12 bases between their ends. According to the germline V gene, CDR1 reads SQVTM and CDR2 reads ANQGSEA. CDR3 length: 13 amino acids, cysteine to phenylalanine. The retained sequence is limited to the CDR3, 39 bases, with the frame set at the first base.

Regarding this clone: What antigen it recognizes has not been identified. The input lacks base qualities; no much larger clone sits a single base away.

The High Capacity cDNA Reverse Transcription Kit was used to reverse transcribe all of the isolated RNA, meaning that expressed TCRB transcripts were what got sequenced. Deep immunoSEQ sequencing was performed on naive, central memory and regulatory T cell samples, with an average of about 3.6 million total reads per sample. After sorted cells were lysed in RLT buffer, RNA was extracted with DNase-treated RNeasy Micro or Mini kits, with the choice depending on cell number. To prevent cross-contamination, every cell subset was processed on its own, while patient and healthy donor samples were processed together. Using the immunoSEQ multiplex PCR, TCRB sequences were amplified from cDNA into 87-bp fragments spanning the CDR3 region. Amplicons were sequenced on the Illumina HiSeq platform. From the authors' description of their analysis: PCR bias was computationally corrected using synthetic template baselines, reads within Hamming distance 2 were collapsed, and singletons that could not be merged were discarded. By aligning reads against IMGT, V, D and J genes, CDR3 length, and insertions or deletions at six rearrangement sites were assigned. Clonotype counts were normalized to sorted cell number within each subset before computing true diversity and Gini coefficients with the tcR R package. The overlap coefficient, calculated on TCRB nucleotide sequences, was used to quantify repertoire sharing. Out-of-frame TCRB sequences from naive cells were analyzed as a proxy for the pre-selection repertoire. Held by TCRdb, this immuneACCESS table contains in-frame sequences only and omits some clones. Under half of the omission traces to an unresolved V gene where checked; the cause of the rest is unknown. V and J calls and clone size are given by that table; D and trimming were obtained from the DNA. Here the sample has nearly 250,000 clones; roughly 14% occur a single time. The ten largest clones capture approximately 0.024% of the sample.

This clonotype was obtained from a woman aged 40 to 55 in good health. The receptor chain draws on TRBV29-1 and TRBJ1-1; the D gene is perhaps TRBD1, on 6 matching bases. Material for sequencing was naive CD4+ T cells from blood. What the cell subset or site label conveys for this sample: true naive CD4+ T cells. The DNA reads as follows: TGCAGCGTGGAAAGGACAGCGAACACTGAAGCTTTCTTT. This gives the protein CSVERTANTEAFF. The entire variable domain, with the stretches around the CDR3 drawn from the reference TRBV29-1 and TRBJ1-1 proteins, is SAVISQKPSRDICQRGTSLTIQCQVDSQVTMMFWYRQQPGQSLTLIATANQGSEATYESGFVIDKFPISRPNLTFSTLTVSNMSPEDSSIYLCSVERTANTEAFFGQGTRLTVV.